This record covers a single T cell receptor (beta chain). The data were obtained in a study of blood T cell repertoires in COVID-19. Whole-study context: From the United States, Italy and Spain came samples of acute and convalescent COVID-19. In each case, the material was cDNA or gDNA derived from T cells, B-cell-depleted T cells, or PBMCs.

Trimming pared 1 base from V and 0 bases from J, leaving 10 bases between. The CDR3 is made up of 16 amino acids. The germline gives CDR1 KGHSH, CDR2 LQKENI. Some clones are missing from TCRdb's copy, which holds only in-frame ones; the method was immunoSEQ multiplex PCR. The sample includes a few hundred thousand clones, more than 70% of them seen just once. The specimen sequenced was peripheral blood. This clonotype was obtained from a woman in her 50s with acute or convalescent COVID-19. The V and J genes are TRBV18 and TRBJ2-1; D is unresolved. CDR3 DNA: TGTGCCAGCTCACCACTAACGGAGAGCTCCTACAATGAGCAGTTCTTC. Its translation is CASSPLTESSYNEQFF. Combining the CDR3 with reference TRBV18 and TRBJ2-1 gives the whole variable domain NAGVMQNPRHLVRRRGQEARLRCSPMKGHSHVYWYRQLPEEGLKFMVYLQKENIIDESGMPKERFSAEFPKEGPSILRIQQVVRGDSAAYFCASSPLTESSYNEQFFGPGTRLTVL.